These 26 T cell receptor beta chains share one sample of origin, sequenced in a study of beta chain features in type 1 diabetes. Study-level points and caveats: People with Type 1 diabetes carried modestly yet significantly shorter TCRB CDR3s in all four CD4+ subsets.

No antigen has been identified for these receptors. The whole isolated RNA underwent reverse transcription, so sequencing captured expressed TCRB transcripts. Here immunoSEQ multiplex PCR was the method, and the copy in TCRdb shows in-frame clones only, minus some. Of some 660,000 clones in the sample, 11% to 15% are singletons; the top ten hold approximately 0.042%. The material sequenced was naive CD4+ T cells from blood. These receptors were collected from a man younger than 35 with type 1 diabetes.

Here the CDR3 DNA reads TGTGCCAGCAGTGGGGACAAGGGGGACGAGCAGTACTTC. This encodes CASSGDKGDEQYF. J is TRBJ2-7 and V is TRBV6-5; tentatively, D is TRBD1 (6 bases). The CDR3 length is 13 residues. Germline assignment: CDR1 MNHEY and CDR2 SVGAGI. V dropped 5 bases and J dropped 5 bases, with 13 bases sitting between them.

The genes are TRBV5-4 and TRBJ1-2; a possible D gene is TRBD1 (5 bases). The V gene's germline CDR1 is SGHNT and CDR2 YYREEE (reference sequence). The CDR3 covers 12 residues. The V end was cut by 5 bases, the J end by 3 bases, with 8 bases between. The CDR3 nucleotides read TGTGCCAGCAGATGGGACGACTATGGCTACACCTTC. This translates into CASRWDDYGYTF.

Only a few counts were recorded for this clone. The V call is TRBV28, the J call TRBJ2-7; D is unresolved. This CDR3 comprises 16 residues. Germline assignment: CDR1 MDHEN and CDR2 SYDVKM. The germline V and J ends were trimmed by 6 bases and 3 bases, with 21 bases remaining between them. As DNA, the CDR3 is TGTGCCAGCAGCCGCCCCAGGAGCGTACTAAACTACGAGCAGTACTTC. Its translation is CASSRPRSVLNYEQYF.

The chain recombines TRBV4-3 with TRBJ1-6, with D maybe TRBD1 (6 bases). The germline V gene has CDR1 LGHNA and CDR2 YSLEER. Trimming removed 3 bases from V and 4 bases from J, with 10 bases in between. There are 15 residues in the CDR3. In DNA form, the CDR3 reads TGCGCCAGCAGCCAGATGACAGGATATAATTCACCCCTCCACTTT. Translation gives CASSQMTGYNSPLHF.

The gene calls are TRBV30 and TRBJ1-2; D might be TRBD1 (6 bases). Trimming took off 4 bases at V and 8 bases at J, with 11 bases between the two ends. Germline V gives CDR1 GTSNPN, CDR2 SVGIG (reference sequence). The length of the CDR3 is 11 residues. The CDR3 DNA reads as TGTGCCTGGAATCAGGGGTCCGGCTACACCTTC. The encoded protein is CAWNQGSGYTF.

The sample holds a few counts of this clone. The J gene is TRBJ2-3, the V gene TRBV7-9, with 9 bases identical to TRBD1. Germline trimming cut 7 bases from V and 4 bases from J; bases unmatched to any gene: 3. There are 13 residues in the CDR3. Germline V gene sequence: CDR1 SEHNR, CDR2 FQNEAQ (reference sequence). CDR3 in DNA: TGTGCCAGCATAGGACAGGGGCCAGATACGCAGTATTTT. This encodes CASIGQGPDTQYF.

To note about this clone: Other DNA sequences within the sample encode an identical CDR3. The CDR3 nucleotides are TGCGCCAGCAGCCCCGGGACAGGAGAGACCCAGTACTTC. This encodes CASSPGTGETQYF. The rearrangement links TRBV5-1 to TRBJ2-5; 8 bases are a match to TRBD1. Germline CDR1 reads SGHRS; CDR2 reads YFSETQ. V dropped 4 bases and J dropped 4; count of bases not matched to a gene: 3. This CDR3 has 13 amino acids.

J is TRBJ2-7 and V is TRBV7-9; D is unclear. The CDR3 contains 12 residues. Germline CDR1 and CDR2: SEHNR and FQNEAQ (reference sequence). V was trimmed by 4 bases and J by 2 bases, leaving 6 bases between them. Here the CDR3 reads CASSSKPYEQYF. CDR3 coding DNA: TGTGCCAGCAGCTCCAAGCCCTACGAGCAGTACTTC.

The chain uses TRBV25-1 and TRBJ1-6; D is undetermined. The germline V gene has CDR1 MGHDK and CDR2 SYGVNS. CDR3 size: 15 residues. Trimming took 1 base from V and 13 from J, leaving 17 bases between them. In DNA form, the CDR3 reads TGTGCCAGCAGTGAATCTTCGGGATTCCCAACCCCCCTCCACTTT. Encoded protein: CASSESSGFPTPLHF.

This rearrangement joins TRBV18 to TRBJ2-1; 10 bases agree with TRBD2. J lost 8 bases, V lost 3 bases, and 7 bases had no gene match. The CDR3 spans 15 residues. Germline V CDR1 and CDR2: KGHSH, LQKENI. This chain's CDR3 is CASSPSSGRGYEQFF. CDR3 nucleotides: TGTGCCAGCTCACCCTCTAGCGGGAGAGGGTATGAGCAGTTCTTC.

The chain links TRBV5-1 to TRBJ2-1; 10 bases line up with TRBD1. Per germline, CDR1 SGHRS and CDR2 YFSETQ. V lost 4 bases, J lost 3 bases, and 7 bases stayed unmatched. This CDR3 has 16 residues. This CDR3 reads CASSKGQGRYYNEQFF. Here the CDR3 DNA reads TGCGCCAGCAGCAAGGGACAGGGGCGCTACTACAATGAGCAGTTCTTC.

V is TRBV28 and J is TRBJ1-1; D might be TRBD1 (5 bases). The CDR3 loop spans 12 amino acids. CDR1 and CDR2 (germline): MDHEN, SYDVKM. V was pared by 3 bases and J by 8 bases, with 10 bases between. Here the CDR3 DNA reads TGTGCCAGCAGTTTCAAGGAGGGGGAAGCTTTCTTT. Its protein product is CASSFKEGEAFF. The variable domain in full, with the rest retrieved from reference TRBV28 and TRBJ1-1, is DVKVTQSSRYLVKRTGEKVFLECVQDMDHENMFWYRQDPGLGLRLIYFSYDVKMKEKGDIPEGYSVSREKKERFSLILESASTNQTSMYLCASSFKEGEAFFGQGTRLTVV.

This clone has just a few counts. V and J are TRBV25-1 and TRBJ2-5; TRBD2 matches at 11 bases. CDR1 is MGHDK, CDR2 SYGVNS, per germline. V shed 3 bases and J 4 bases; nucleotides not matched to a gene: 4. This CDR3 region has 15 residues. The CDR3 region has the DNA TGTGCCAGCAGTGACGGACTAGCGGGTGGAGAGACCCAGTACTTC. Translation gives CASSDGLAGGETQYF.

The chain couples TRBV30 to TRBJ2-7; no firm D call. The CDR3 is 14 amino acids. Germline V gene data show CDR1 as GTSNPN and CDR2 as SVGIG (reference sequence). Trimming shortened V by 0 bases and J by 0 bases, and 9 bases separated the two germline ends. The CDR3 reads CAWSVLSFSYEQYF. DNA for the CDR3: TGTGCCTGGAGTGTACTGAGTTTCTCCTACGAGCAGTACTTC.

The V call is TRBV10-3, the J call TRBJ2-3; 13 nucleotides match TRBD2. Per germline, CDR1 ENHRY and CDR2 SYGVKD. This CDR3 region has 15 residues. Trimming cost V 5 bases and J 3 bases; bases outside gene matches: 2. CDR3 coding DNA: TGTGCCATCAGTTTGGGACTAGCGGGGACAGATACGCAGTATTTT. Amino acids: CAISLGLAGTDTQYF.

The rearrangement uses TRBV7-3 and TRBJ2-3; 11 nucleotides line up with TRBD2. The V and J ends lost 5 bases and 0 bases, in that order; junction bases with no gene match: 4. There are 16 residues in the CDR3. CDR1 SGHTA and CDR2 FQGTGA come from the germline V gene. The CDR3 sequence is CASSTGLAGSTDTQYF. CDR3 DNA sequence: TGTGCCAGCAGCACTGGACTAGCGGGCAGCACAGATACGCAGTATTTT.

This clone occurred a few times. The gene calls are TRBV4-2 and TRBJ2-1; 8 bases fit TRBD1. CDR3 size: 15 residues. V was clipped by 4 bases and J by 3 bases; unmatched bases: 5. Per germline, CDR1 LGHNA and CDR2 YNFKEQ. The CDR3 protein is CASSLGQGSYNEQFF. Written as DNA, the CDR3 is TGTGCCAGCAGCCTTGGACAGGGTAGCTACAATGAGCAGTTCTTC.

In regard to this clone: Compared with germline, one end of the junction differs, possibly owing to a read error. The chain uses TRBV7-7 and TRBJ2-3, with 7 nucleotides matching TRBD2. Germline-derived CDR1 and CDR2 are SSHAT and FNYEAQ (reference sequence). The CDR3 sequence is 16 residues long. The CDR3 reads CASSLGRGTSTDTQYF. The DNA for the CDR3 is TGTGCTAGCAGCTTAGGGCGGGGGACTAGCACAGATACGCAGTATTTT.

V gene TRBV29-1 combines with J gene TRBJ2-5; D remains ambiguous. CDR3 length equals 11 residues. V lost 7 bases, J lost 6 bases, and 12 bases lay in between. CDR1 SQVTM and CDR2 ANQGSEA come from the germline V gene. CDR3 residues: CSGGAGQTQYF. As DNA, the CDR3 is TGCAGCGGAGGAGCTGGGCAGACCCAGTACTTC.

The chain couples TRBV5-4 to TRBJ1-1, with a weak D call TRBD1 (6 bases). Trimming shortened V by 3 bases and J by 0 bases, and 12 bases separated the two germline ends. Germline V gene sequence: CDR1 SGHNT, CDR2 YYREEE (reference sequence). The CDR3 runs 15 residues. This CDR3 reads CASSSGQRMNTEAFF. As DNA, the CDR3 is TGTGCCAGCAGCTCTGGACAGCGCATGAACACTGAAGCTTTCTTT.

This chain uses TRBV10-3 with TRBJ2-5; TRBD1 aligns across 7 bases. The CDR3 runs to 16 residues. Germline CDR1 is ENHRY and CDR2 is SYGVKD. The junction had 12 bases not matched to a gene; V was cut back by 4 bases and J by 4 bases. CDR3 region: CAISGGRQGKRETQYF. In DNA, the CDR3 is TGTGCCATCAGTGGGGGAAGACAGGGCAAGAGAGAGACCCAGTACTTC.

This chain joins TRBV2 and TRBJ2-5, with D maybe TRBD2 (6 bases). This CDR3 contains 15 residues. The germline V gene encodes CDR1 SNHLY and CDR2 FYNNEI. V lost 4 bases, J lost 3 bases, and 15 bases lay in between. CDR3 nucleotide sequence: TGTGCCAGCAGTGGGCGGCGGGGTGGAGAAGAGACCCAGTACTTC. This translates into CASSGRRGGEETQYF.

The rearrangement links TRBV13 to TRBJ2-5; TRBD2 aligns across 11 bases. Germline trimming cut 4 bases from V and 5 bases from J; bases unmatched to any gene: 3. Germline V gives CDR1 PRHDT, CDR2 FYEKMQ (reference sequence). This CDR3 has 14 amino acids. The CDR3 sequence is CASSSGTSGETQYF. CDR3 bases: TGTGCCAGCAGCTCCGGGACTAGCGGCGAGACCCAGTACTTC.

The rearrangement uses TRBV5-6 and TRBJ2-7, with 16 bases identical to TRBD2. This CDR3 region has 15 residues. With 4 bases clipped from V and 4 bases from J, the junction kept 2 bases outside the gene matches. Germline CDR1 reads SGHDT; CDR2 reads YYEEEE. CDR3 amino acids: CASSKGLAGGYEQYF. CDR3 DNA: TGTGCCAGCAGCAAGGGACTAGCGGGAGGGTACGAGCAGTACTTC.

This rearrangement joins TRBV29-1 to TRBJ1-2; D is uncertain. Germline lookup yields CDR1 SQVTM and CDR2 ANQGSEA. The CDR3 spans 12 residues. V lost 2 bases and J lost 4, with 8 bases in between. As DNA, the CDR3 is TGCAGCGTTGAACAGTTCACCTATGGCTACACCTTC. It translates to CSVEQFTYGYTF.

Details on this clone: Distinct nucleotide sequences in the sample also encode this CDR3. The V call is TRBV7-2, the J call TRBJ1-2; D uncertain. CDR3 length: 13 residues. Germline V gene data show CDR1 as SGHTA and CDR2 as FQGNSA. V was pared by 1 base and J by 4 bases, with 7 bases between. The CDR3 loop reads CASSLGQSYGYTF. In DNA, the CDR3 is TGTGCCAGCAGCTTAGGGCAGAGCTATGGCTACACCTTC. The variable domain in full, completed from reference TRBV7-2 and TRBJ1-2, reads GAGVSQSPSNKVTEKGKDVELRCDPISGHTALYWYRQSLGQGLEFLIYFQGNSAPDKSGLPSDRFSAERTGGSVSTLTIQRTQQEDSAVYLCASSLGQSYGYTFGSGTRLTVV.